This record concerns one T cell receptor beta chain sequence. Its antigen is not identified. The sample is drawn from a study of shared clonotypes between healthy human individuals. Study observations and caveats: Few donors limited the genetic and exposure-history diversity represented.

The table came from immunoSEQ multiplex PCR; TCRdb's copy has only in-frame clones and leaves some out. Counted here are around 510,000 clones, just over 75% occurring once; the ten biggest clones make up more than 10%. The germline CDR1 and CDR2 sequences are SGHTA and FQGNSA. The V gene end was trimmed by 5 bases and the J gene end by 3 bases; junction bases not matched to a gene: 5. The CDR3 totals 15 residues. The gene calls are TRBV7-2 and TRBJ2-7; TRBD2 aligns across 12 bases. The sequence derives from a middle-aged woman in good health. Some clones in this sample may be carry-over from other donors' samples. Sequencing was carried out using PBMCs. The CDR3 DNA is TGTGCCAGCAGCCATCGGACTAGCGGGATCTACGAGCAGTACTTC. The encoded protein is CASSHRTSGIYEQYF.